This TCR beta chain emerged from a study of blood T cell repertoires in COVID-19. Whole-study context: Acute and convalescent COVID-19 samples came from the United States, Italy and Spain. PBMCs, B-cell-depleted T cells, or T cells provided the cDNA or gDNA that made up the material.

The germline V gene has CDR1 SNHLY and CDR2 FYNNEI. Trimming took 6 bases from V and 3 from J; bases not matched to a gene: 5. This CDR3 comprises 14 residues. Authors' data handling: Amplification with reference gene primers provided the estimates of nucleated cell counts. Libraries were prepared by immunoSEQ multiplex PCR; TCRdb keeps only in-frame clonotypes and omits some of them. The V and J calls and clone size were taken over from that table, and D and trimming were inferred from the DNA. The repertoire holds 250,000 to 350,000 clones, with around 86% as singletons. This sequence was found in a woman aged 40 to 50 who had recovered from COVID-19. V gene TRBV2 combines with J gene TRBJ2-3, with 8 bases fitting TRBD1. Sequenced material: peripheral blood. Here the CDR3 reads CASRDRVGTDTQYF. CDR3 coding DNA: TGTGCCAGCAGGGACAGGGTAGGGACAGATACGCAGTATTTT.